A selection of T cell receptor beta chains follows, all from one sample in a study of T cell responses to AZD1222 COVID-19 vaccine. Libraries were prepared by immunoSEQ multiplex PCR; TCRdb keeps only in-frame clonotypes and omits some of them. The repertoire includes about 120,000 clones, about 90% of them detected once, and around 1.6% sits in the top ten. The sample in question was peripheral blood, obtained 28 days after the second AZD1222 dose. Receptors originate from an adult who received the AZD1222 COVID-19 vaccine. Both conserved end residues are part of each CDR3. D genes are given only for firm matches. Clone size appears in some rows only: once, few, many, or a class for an expanded clone.

size,V,J,D,CDR3,DNA
-,TRBV11-1,TRBJ2-7,-,CASSPTRAGQIFEQYF,TGTGCCAGCAGCCCCACCAGGGCGGGACAGATCTTTGAGCAGTACTTC
-,TRBV3-1/TRBV3-2,TRBJ2-5,TRBD2,CASSQVAGTSGSGETQYF,TGTGCCAGCAGCCAAGTCGCCGGGACTAGCGGGAGCGGGGAGACCCAGTACTTC
-,TRBV3-1/TRBV3-2,TRBJ2-2,TRBD2,CASSQGLAGNTANTGELFF,TGTGCCAGCAGCCAGGGACTAGCGGGAAATACCGCGAACACCGGGGAGCTGTTTTTT
once,TRBV30,TRBJ1-5,-,CAWSVRWGSSQPQHF,TGTGCCTGGAGTGTACGGTGGGGGTCGAGTCAGCCCCAGCATTTT
once,TRBV19,TRBJ2-1,-,CASSVTGDGEQFF,TGTGCCAGTAGTGTGACCGGGGATGGGGAGCAGTTCTTC
-,TRBV12-3/TRBV12-4,TRBJ2-7,-,CASSQQGYEQYF,TGTGCCAGCAGTCAACAGGGCTACGAGCAGTACTTC
-,TRBV7-7,TRBJ2-2,-,CASMVGGPTGELFF,TGTGCTAGCATGGTGGGGGGTCCAACCGGGGAGCTGTTTTTT
-,TRBV28,TRBJ1-2,-,CASAGNYGYTF,TGTGCCAGCGCGGGGAACTATGGCTACACCTTC
-,TRBV18,TRBJ2-7,TRBD2,CASSIAGRDEQYF,TGTGCCAGCTCAATAGCGGGAAGGGACGAGCAGTACTTC
-,TRBV30,TRBJ1-2,-,CAWTSLGLDNNYGYTF,TGTGCCTGGACATCTTTGGGACTGGATAATAACTATGGCTACACCTTC
once,TRBV28,TRBJ2-2,-,CASSPGYTGELFF,TGTGCCAGCAGTCCAGGGTACACCGGGGAGCTGTTTTTT
-,TRBV28,TRBJ1-2,-,CASSAGGRTHYGYTF,TGTGCCAGCAGTGCCGGGGGACGGACTCACTATGGCTACACCTTC
-,TRBV6-1,TRBJ1-2,TRBD1,CASSDPDRVGYGYTF,TGTGCCAGCAGTGACCCGGACAGGGTGGGCTATGGCTACACCTTC
-,TRBV5-5,TRBJ2-1,TRBD2,CASSLGLARHEQFF,TGTGCCAGCAGCTTGGGACTAGCGAGGCATGAGCAGTTCTTC
once,TRBV19,TRBJ2-6,-,CASSSGAGANVLTF,TGTGCCAGTAGTTCGGGCGCTGGGGCCAACGTCCTGACTTTC
-,TRBV4-2,TRBJ2-2,TRBD2,CASSQDPVGGRSGELFF,TGTGCCAGCAGCCAAGATCCCGTGGGAGGGAGGTCCGGGGAGCTGTTTTTT
-,TRBV7-9,TRBJ1-1,-,CASAGEGSEAFF,TGTGCCAGCGCTGGGGAGGGCTCTGAAGCTTTCTTT
-,TRBV3-1/TRBV3-2,TRBJ1-6,-,CASSPTHSDSPLHF,TGTGCCAGCAGCCCAACACATTCGGATTCACCCCTCCACTTT
-,TRBV2,TRBJ1-4,-,CASNIIRNEKLFF,TGTGCCAGCAATATCATTAGGAATGAAAAACTGTTTTTT
-,TRBV7-9,TRBJ2-5,TRBD2,CASSPLAGVETQYF,TGTGCCAGCAGCCCCCTAGCGGGAGTAGAGACCCAGTACTTC
once,TRBV30,TRBJ1-1,TRBD1,CAWSVLRGLTEAFF,TGTGCCTGGAGTGTACTCAGGGGGCTAACTGAAGCTTTCTTT
-,TRBV7-3,TRBJ2-5,TRBD2,CASSSTGLASVGTQYF,TGTGCCAGCAGCTCAACTGGACTAGCGAGTGTGGGGACCCAGTACTTC
-,TRBV28,TRBJ2-1,-,CASSALDPYNEQFF,TGTGCCAGCAGTGCCCTCGATCCCTACAATGAGCAGTTCTTC
-,TRBV5-1,TRBJ2-7,TRBD2,CASSLGTSGTFQHF,TGCGCCAGCAGCTTAGGTACTAGCGGGACCTTTCAACACTTC
-,TRBV4-2,TRBJ2-1,-,CASSQGVPHSYNEQFF,TGTGCCAGCAGCCAAGGTGTACCCCACTCCTACAATGAGCAGTTCTTC
-,TRBV18,TRBJ2-2,TRBD1,CASSPPNRGNTGELFF,TGTGCCAGCTCACCACCGAACAGGGGAAACACCGGGGAGCTGTTTTTT